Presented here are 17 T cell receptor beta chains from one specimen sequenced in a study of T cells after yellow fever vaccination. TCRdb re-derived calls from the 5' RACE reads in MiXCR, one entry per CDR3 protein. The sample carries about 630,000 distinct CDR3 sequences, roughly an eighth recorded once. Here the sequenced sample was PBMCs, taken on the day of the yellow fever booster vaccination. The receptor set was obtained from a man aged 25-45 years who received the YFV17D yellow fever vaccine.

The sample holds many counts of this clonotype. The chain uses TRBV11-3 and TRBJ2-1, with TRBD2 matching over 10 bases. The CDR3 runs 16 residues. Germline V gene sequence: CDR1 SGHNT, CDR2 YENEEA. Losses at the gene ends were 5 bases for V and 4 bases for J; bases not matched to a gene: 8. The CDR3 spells CASSLSGLAVYNEQFF. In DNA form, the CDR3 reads TGTGCCAGCAGCCTAAGCGGACTAGCGGTATACAATGAGCAGTTCTTC.

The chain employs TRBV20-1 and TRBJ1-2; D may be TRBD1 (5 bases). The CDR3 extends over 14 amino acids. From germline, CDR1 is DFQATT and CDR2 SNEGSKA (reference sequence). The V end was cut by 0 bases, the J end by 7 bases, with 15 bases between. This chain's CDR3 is CSARDSGGESGYTF. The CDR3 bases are TGCAGTGCTAGAGATAGCGGAGGGGAGTCTGGCTACACCTTC.

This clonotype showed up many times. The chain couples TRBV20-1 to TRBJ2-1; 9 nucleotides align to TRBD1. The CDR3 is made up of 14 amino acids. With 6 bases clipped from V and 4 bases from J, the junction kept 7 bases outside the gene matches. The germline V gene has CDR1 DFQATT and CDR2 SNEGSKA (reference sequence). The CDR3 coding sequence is TGCAGTGCCGGAACGGGACAGGGATACAATGAGCAGTTCTTC. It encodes CSAGTGQGYNEQFF.

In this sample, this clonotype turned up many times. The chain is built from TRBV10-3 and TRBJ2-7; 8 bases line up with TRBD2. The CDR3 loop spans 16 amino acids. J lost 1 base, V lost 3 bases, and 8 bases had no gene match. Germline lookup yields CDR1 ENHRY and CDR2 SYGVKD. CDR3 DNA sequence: TGTGCCATCAGTGATCTGACGGGGGGGGCGTCCTACGAGCAGTACTTC. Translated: CAISDLTGGASYEQYF.

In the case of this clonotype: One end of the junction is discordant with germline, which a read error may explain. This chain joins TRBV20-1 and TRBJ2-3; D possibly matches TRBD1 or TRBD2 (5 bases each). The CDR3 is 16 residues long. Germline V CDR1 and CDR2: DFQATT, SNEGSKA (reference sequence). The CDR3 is CCARSSFWGARDTQYF. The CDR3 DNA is TGCTGTGCTAGATCTAGCTTTTGGGGCGCCCGGGATACGCAGTATTTT.

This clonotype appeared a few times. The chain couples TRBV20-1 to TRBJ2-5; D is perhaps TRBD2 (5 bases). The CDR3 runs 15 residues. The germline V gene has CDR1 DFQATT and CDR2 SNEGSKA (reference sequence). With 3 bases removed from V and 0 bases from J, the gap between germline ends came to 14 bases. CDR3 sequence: CSASEGGHYQETQYF. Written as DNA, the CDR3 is TGCAGTGCTAGCGAGGGCGGCCACTACCAAGAGACCCAGTACTTC.

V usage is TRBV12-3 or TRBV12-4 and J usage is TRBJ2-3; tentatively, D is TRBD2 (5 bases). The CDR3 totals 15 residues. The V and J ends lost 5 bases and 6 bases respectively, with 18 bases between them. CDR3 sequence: CASSNLAGTQDTQYF. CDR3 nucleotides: TGTGCCAGCAGTAACCTAGCCGGCACACAGGATACGCAGTATTTT.

The DNA for the CDR3 is TGTGCCAGCAGCCGCCCCGGGGACGCGAACACCGGGGAGCTGTTTTTT. It yields the protein CASSRPGDANTGELFF. The chain combines TRBV7-8 with TRBJ2-2; D possibly uses TRBD1 or TRBD2 (5 bases each). Germline lookup yields CDR1 SGHVS and CDR2 FQNEAQ. CDR3 length equals 16 residues. With 5 bases removed from V and 0 bases from J, the gap between germline ends came to 13 bases. Full variable domain (rest looked up from reference TRBV7-8 and TRBJ2-2): GAGVSQSPRYKVAKRGQDVALRCDPISGHVSLFWYQQALGQGPEFLTYFQNEAQLDKSGLPSDRFFAERPEGSVSTLKIQRTQQEDSAVYLCASSRPGDANTGELFFGEGSRLTVL.

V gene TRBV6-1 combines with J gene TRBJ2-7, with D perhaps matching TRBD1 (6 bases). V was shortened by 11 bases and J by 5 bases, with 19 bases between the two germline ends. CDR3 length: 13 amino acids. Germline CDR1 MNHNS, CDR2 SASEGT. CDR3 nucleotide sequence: TGTGCCTCCTGGGGGAACAGGGCGAACGAGCAGTACTTC. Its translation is CASWGNRANEQYF.

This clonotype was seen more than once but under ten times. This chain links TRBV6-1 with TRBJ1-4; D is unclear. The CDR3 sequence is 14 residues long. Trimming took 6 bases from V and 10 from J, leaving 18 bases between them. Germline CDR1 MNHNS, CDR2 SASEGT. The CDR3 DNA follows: TGTGCCAGCAGCCAGCCGGGTTCTTTGGGAAAACTGTTTTTT. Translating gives CASSQPGSLGKLFF.

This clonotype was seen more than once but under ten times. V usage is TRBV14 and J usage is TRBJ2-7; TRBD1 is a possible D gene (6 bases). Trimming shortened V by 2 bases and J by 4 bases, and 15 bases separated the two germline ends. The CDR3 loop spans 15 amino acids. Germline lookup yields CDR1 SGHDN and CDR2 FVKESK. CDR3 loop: CASSQRRDIMYEQYF. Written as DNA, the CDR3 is TGTGCCAGCAGCCAACGCCGGGACATAATGTACGAGCAGTACTTC. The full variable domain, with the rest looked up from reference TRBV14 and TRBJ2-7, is EAGVTQFPSHSVIEKGQTVTLRCDPISGHDNLYWYRRVMGKEIKFLLHFVKESKQDESGMPNNRFLAERTGGTYSTLKVQPAELEDSGVYFCASSQRRDIMYEQYFGPGTRLTVT.

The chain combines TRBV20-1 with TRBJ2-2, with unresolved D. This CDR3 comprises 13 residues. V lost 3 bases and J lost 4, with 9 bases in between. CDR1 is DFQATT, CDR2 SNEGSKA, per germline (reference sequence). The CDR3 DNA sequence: TGCAGTGCTAGGGGCCGGAGCACCGGGGAGCTGTTTTTT. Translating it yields CSARGRSTGELFF.

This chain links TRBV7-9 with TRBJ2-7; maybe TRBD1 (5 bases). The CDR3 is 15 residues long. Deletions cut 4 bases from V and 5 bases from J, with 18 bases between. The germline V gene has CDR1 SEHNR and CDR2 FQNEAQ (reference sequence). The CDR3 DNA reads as TGTGCCAGCAGCTACCAAGAAAGGGGTCTCGACGAGCAGTACTTC. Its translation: CASSYQERGLDEQYF. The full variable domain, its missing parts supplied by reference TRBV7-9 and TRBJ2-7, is DTGVSQNPRHKITKRGQNVTFRCDPISEHNRLYWYRQTLGQGPEFLTYFQNEAQLEKSRLLSDRFSAERPKGSFSTLEIQRTEQGDSAMYLCASSYQERGLDEQYFGPGTRLTVT.

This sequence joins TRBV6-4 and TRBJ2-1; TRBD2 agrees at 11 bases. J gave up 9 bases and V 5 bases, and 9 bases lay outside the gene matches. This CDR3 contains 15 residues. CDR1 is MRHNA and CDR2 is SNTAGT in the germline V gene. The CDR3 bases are TGTGCCAGCAGTCTGGGGACTAGCGGAGTCGGTGAGCAGTTCTTC. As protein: CASSLGTSGVGEQFF.

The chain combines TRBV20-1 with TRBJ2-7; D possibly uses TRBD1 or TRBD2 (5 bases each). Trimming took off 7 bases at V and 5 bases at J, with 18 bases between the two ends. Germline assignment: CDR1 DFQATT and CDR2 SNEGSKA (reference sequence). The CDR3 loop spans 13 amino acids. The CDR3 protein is CSGGTPTRDEQYF. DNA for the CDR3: TGCAGTGGGGGGACGCCCACCCGGGACGAGCAGTACTTC.

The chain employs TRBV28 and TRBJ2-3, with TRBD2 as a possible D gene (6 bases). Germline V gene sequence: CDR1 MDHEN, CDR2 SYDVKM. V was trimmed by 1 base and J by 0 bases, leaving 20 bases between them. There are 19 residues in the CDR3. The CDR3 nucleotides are TGTGCCAGCAGTTTATTCATAGCGGTAGCCCCTCATAGCACAGATACGCAGTATTTT. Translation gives CASSLFIAVAPHSTDTQYF.

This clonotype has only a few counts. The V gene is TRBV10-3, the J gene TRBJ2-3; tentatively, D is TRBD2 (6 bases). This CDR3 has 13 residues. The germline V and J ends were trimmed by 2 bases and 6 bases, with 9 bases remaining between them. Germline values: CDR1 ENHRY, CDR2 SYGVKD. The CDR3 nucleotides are TGTGCCATCAGTGAGGTCCGGGGGGATACGCAGTATTTT. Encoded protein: CAISEVRGDTQYF.